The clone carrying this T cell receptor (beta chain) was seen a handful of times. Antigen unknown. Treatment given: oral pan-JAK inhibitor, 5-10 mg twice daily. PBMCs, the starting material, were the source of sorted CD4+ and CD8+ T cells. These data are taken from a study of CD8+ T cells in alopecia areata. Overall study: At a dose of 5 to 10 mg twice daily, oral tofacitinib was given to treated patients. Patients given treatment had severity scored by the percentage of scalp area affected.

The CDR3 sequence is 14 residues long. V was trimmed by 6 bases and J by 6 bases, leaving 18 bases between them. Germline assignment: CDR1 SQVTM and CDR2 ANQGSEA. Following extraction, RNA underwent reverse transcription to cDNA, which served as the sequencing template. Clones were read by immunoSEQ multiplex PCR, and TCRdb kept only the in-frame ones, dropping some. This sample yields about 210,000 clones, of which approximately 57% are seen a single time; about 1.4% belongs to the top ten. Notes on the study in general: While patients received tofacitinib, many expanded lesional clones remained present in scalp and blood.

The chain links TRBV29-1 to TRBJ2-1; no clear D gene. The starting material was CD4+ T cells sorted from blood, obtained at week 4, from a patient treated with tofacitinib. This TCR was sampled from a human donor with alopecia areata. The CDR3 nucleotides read TGCAGCGTAATGGGGAAGTTGCTTGTCAATGAGCAGTTCTTC. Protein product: CSVMGKLLVNEQFF.